The rows below give T cell receptor beta chains drawn from one sample of a study of blood T cell repertoires in COVID-19. Repertoires were generated with immunoSEQ multiplex PCR, while TCRdb's copy carries only in-frame clones and drops some. The sample holds around 370,000 clones, around 90% seen once. The sample comprised peripheral blood. Receptors originate from a woman aged 18-30 years who had recovered from COVID-19. Both conserved end residues are part of each CDR3. Fields, in order: clone size, J gene, D gene, V gene, CDR3 protein, CDR3 DNA. The D gene is left open where the match is weak. Rows may omit the clone size; those that give it use once, few, many or a size class.

size: -
J: TRBJ2-1
D: TRBD1
V: TRBV4-2
CDR3: CASSRYRWDRLKPFNNNEQFF
DNA: TGTGCCAGCAGCCGGTACCGTTGGGACAGACTGAAACCATTTAATAACAATGAGCAGTTCTTC

size: once
J: TRBJ2-3
D: -
V: TRBV24-1
CDR3: CATSDLAALDTQYF
DNA: TGTGCCACCAGTGATTTGGCGGCGTTAGATACGCAGTATTTT

size: -
J: TRBJ2-5
D: TRBD2
V: TRBV11-3
CDR3: CASSGDTSGGGETQYF
DNA: TGTGCCAGCAGCGGAGATACTAGCGGGGGGGGAGAGACCCAGTACTTC

size: -
J: TRBJ2-2
D: -
V: TRBV2
CDR3: CASANRGELFF
DNA: TGTGCCAGCGCTAACCGTGGGGAGCTGTTTTTT

size: -
J: TRBJ1-5
D: TRBD1
V: TRBV7-8
CDR3: CASSLSAFGLRTGPAQPQHF
DNA: TGTGCCAGCAGCTTAAGCGCGTTCGGGCTAAGGACAGGACCGGCTCAGCCCCAGCATTTT

size: -
J: TRBJ1-2
D: TRBD1
V: TRBV4-1
CDR3: CASSQGTGQGRGYTF
DNA: TGCGCCAGCAGCCAAGGGACCGGACAGGGACGAGGCTACACCTTC

size: -
J: TRBJ1-3
D: -
V: TRBV6-5
CDR3: CASRRGEENTIYF
DNA: TGTGCCAGCAGGCGTGGAGAAGAAAACACCATATATTTT

size: -
J: TRBJ1-5
D: TRBD1
V: TRBV19
CDR3: CASSTGTGGQPQHF
DNA: TGTGCCAGTAGTACCGGGACAGGGGGGCAGCCCCAGCATTTT

size: -
J: TRBJ1-1
D: -
V: TRBV28
CDR3: CASSLGRAVDEAFF
DNA: TGTGCCAGCAGTTTGGGCAGGGCGGTGGATGAAGCTTTCTTT

size: -
J: TRBJ1-2
D: -
V: TRBV19
CDR3: CASSKAGADYGYTF
DNA: TGTGCCAGTAGTAAAGCAGGGGCAGACTATGGCTACACCTTC

size: -
J: TRBJ1-5
D: TRBD1
V: TRBV6-5
CDR3: CASSYPPGQGVEPQHF
DNA: TGTGCCAGCAGTTACCCACCGGGACAGGGGGTTGAGCCCCAGCATTTT

size: -
J: TRBJ2-5
D: TRBD1
V: TRBV5-1
CDR3: CASSQGDQETQYF
DNA: TGCGCCAGCAGCCAGGGGGACCAAGAGACCCAGTACTTC

size: -
J: TRBJ1-2
D: -
V: TRBV6-2/TRBV6-3
CDR3: CASSSARLNYGYTF
DNA: TGTGCCAGCAGTTCTGCTAGATTGAACTATGGCTACACCTTC

size: -
J: TRBJ1-4
D: -
V: TRBV27
CDR3: CASSLRERTNEKLFF
DNA: TGTGCCAGCAGTTTACGCGAAAGAACTAATGAAAAACTGTTTTTT

size: -
J: TRBJ2-3
D: -
V: TRBV30
CDR3: CAWSGTDTQYF
DNA: TGTGCCTGGTCCGGGACAGATACGCAGTATTTT

size: -
J: TRBJ2-1
D: -
V: TRBV5-1
CDR3: CASSLDARANEQFF
DNA: TGCGCCAGCAGCTTGGATGCCAGGGCAAATGAGCAGTTCTTC

size: -
J: TRBJ2-1
D: TRBD2
V: TRBV27
CDR3: CASSPLAGGSNEQFF
DNA: TGTGCCAGCAGTCCACTAGCGGGAGGATCCAATGAGCAGTTCTTC

size: -
J: TRBJ1-3
D: TRBD1
V: TRBV24-1
CDR3: CATSDGPGTGGNTIYF
DNA: TGTGCCACCAGTGATGGTCCCGGGACAGGGGGAAACACCATATATTTT

size: -
J: TRBJ2-5
D: -
V: TRBV5-3
CDR3: CASTDKETQYF
DNA: TGTGCCAGCACAGATAAGGAGACCCAGTACTTC

size: -
J: TRBJ2-1
D: -
V: TRBV7-2
CDR3: CASSLVLGSPHEQFF
DNA: TGTGCCAGCAGCTTAGTCTTGGGGAGCCCCCATGAGCAGTTCTTC

size: -
J: TRBJ1-3
D: -
V: TRBV28
CDR3: CASRSGSSGNTIYF
DNA: TGTGCCAGCAGGTCAGGATCCTCTGGAAACACCATATATTTT

size: -
J: TRBJ2-6
D: -
V: TRBV6-2/TRBV6-3
CDR3: CASSSQAAGVGANVLTF
DNA: TGTGCCAGCAGCTCCCAGGCAGCCGGCGTTGGGGCCAACGTCCTGACTTTC

size: -
J: TRBJ2-4
D: TRBD2
V: TRBV7-2
CDR3: CASSFGSGSYIQYF
DNA: TGTGCCAGCAGCTTTGGGAGCGGGAGTTACATTCAGTACTTC

size: -
J: TRBJ1-5
D: -
V: TRBV6-2/TRBV6-3
CDR3: CASSSHPQGNIYSNQPQHF
DNA: TGTGCCAGCAGTTCCCATCCACAGGGTAATATCTATAGCAATCAGCCCCAACATTTT

size: -
J: TRBJ2-5
D: -
V: TRBV13
CDR3: CASSLLAETQYF
DNA: TGTGCCAGCAGCTTATTGGCTGAGACCCAGTACTTC

size: -
J: TRBJ2-1
D: -
V: TRBV12-5
CDR3: CASGFGVGGQYNEQFF
DNA: TGTGCTAGTGGTTTCGGGGTGGGAGGTCAATACAATGAGCAGTTCTTC

size: -
J: TRBJ2-3
D: TRBD2
V: TRBV19
CDR3: CASSIPGGRATDTQYF
DNA: TGTGCCAGTAGTATCCCTGGCGGGAGGGCCACAGATACGCAGTATTTT

size: -
J: TRBJ1-1
D: TRBD1
V: TRBV7-8
CDR3: CASSLRPGQSMNTEAFF
DNA: TGTGCCAGCAGCCTAAGACCGGGACAGTCCATGAACACTGAAGCTTTCTTT